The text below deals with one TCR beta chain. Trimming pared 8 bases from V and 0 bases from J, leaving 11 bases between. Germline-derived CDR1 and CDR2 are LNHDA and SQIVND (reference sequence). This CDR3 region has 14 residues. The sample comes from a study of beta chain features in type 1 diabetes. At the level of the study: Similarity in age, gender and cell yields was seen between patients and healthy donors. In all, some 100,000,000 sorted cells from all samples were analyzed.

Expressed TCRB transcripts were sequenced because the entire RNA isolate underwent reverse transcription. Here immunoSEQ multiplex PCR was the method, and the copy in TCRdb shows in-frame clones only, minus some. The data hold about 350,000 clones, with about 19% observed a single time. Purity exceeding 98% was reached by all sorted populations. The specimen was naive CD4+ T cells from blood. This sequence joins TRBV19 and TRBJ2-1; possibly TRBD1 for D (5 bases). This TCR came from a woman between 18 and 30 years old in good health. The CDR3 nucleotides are TGTGCCAGTTCCGACAGCAACTCCTACAATGAGCAGTTCTTC. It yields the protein CASSDSNSYNEQFF.